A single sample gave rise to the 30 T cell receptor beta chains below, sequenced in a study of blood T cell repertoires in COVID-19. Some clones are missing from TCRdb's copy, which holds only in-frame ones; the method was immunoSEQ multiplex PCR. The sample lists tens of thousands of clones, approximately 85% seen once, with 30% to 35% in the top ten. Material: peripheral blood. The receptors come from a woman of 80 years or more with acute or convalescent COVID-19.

CDR3 in amino acids: CASSSQTREVDEQYF. CDR3 nucleotides: TGCGCCAGCAGCTCTCAGACTAGGGAGGTGGACGAGCAGTACTTC. The chain has TRBV5-1 and TRBJ2-7; D may be TRBD2 (6 bases). V lost 3 bases to trimming and J lost 5 bases, with 18 bases between them. The CDR3 is 15 amino acids. Germline CDR1 and CDR2: SGHRS and YFSETQ.

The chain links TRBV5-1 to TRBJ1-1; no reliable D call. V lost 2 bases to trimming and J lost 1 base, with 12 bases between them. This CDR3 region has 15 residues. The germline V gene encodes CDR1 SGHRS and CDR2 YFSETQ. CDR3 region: CASSFVSSSNTEAFF. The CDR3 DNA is TGCGCCAGCAGCTTCGTGTCCTCCTCGAACACTGAAGCTTTCTTT.

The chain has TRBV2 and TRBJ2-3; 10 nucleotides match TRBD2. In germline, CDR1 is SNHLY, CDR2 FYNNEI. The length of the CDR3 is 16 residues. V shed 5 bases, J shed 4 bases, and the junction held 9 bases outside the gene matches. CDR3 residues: CASSYYLAGAADTQYF. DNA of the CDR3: TGTGCCAGCAGTTACTATCTAGCGGGAGCGGCAGATACGCAGTATTTT.

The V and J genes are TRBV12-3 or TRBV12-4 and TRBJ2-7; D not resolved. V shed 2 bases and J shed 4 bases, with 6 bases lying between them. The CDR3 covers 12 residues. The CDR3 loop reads CASSLSRYEQYF. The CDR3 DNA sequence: TGTGCCAGCAGTTTAAGTAGATACGAGCAGTACTTC.

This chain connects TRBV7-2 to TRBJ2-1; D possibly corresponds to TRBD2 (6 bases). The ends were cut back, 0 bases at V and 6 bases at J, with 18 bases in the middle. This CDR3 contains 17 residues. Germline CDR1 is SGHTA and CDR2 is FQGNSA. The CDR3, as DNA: TGTGCCAGCAGCTTAGCCTCGGGGGACTGGATTTCCAATGAGCAGTTCTTC. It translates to CASSLASGDWISNEQFF.

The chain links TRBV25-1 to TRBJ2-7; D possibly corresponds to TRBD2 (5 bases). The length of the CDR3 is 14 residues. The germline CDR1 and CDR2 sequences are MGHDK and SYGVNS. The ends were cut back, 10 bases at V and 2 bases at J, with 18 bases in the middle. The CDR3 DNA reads TGTGCCACCGGAATGGAGGCGGGCGCCTACGAGCAGTACTTC. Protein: CATGMEAGAYEQYF.

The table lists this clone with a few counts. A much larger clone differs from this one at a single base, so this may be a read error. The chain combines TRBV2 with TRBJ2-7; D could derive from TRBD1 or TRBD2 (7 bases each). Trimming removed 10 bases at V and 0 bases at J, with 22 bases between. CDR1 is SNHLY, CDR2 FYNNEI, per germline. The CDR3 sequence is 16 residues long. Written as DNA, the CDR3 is TGTGCCACCAGGGGGGGGGAACGGGTGGGCTCCTACGAGCAGTACTTC. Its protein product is CATRGGERVGSYEQYF.

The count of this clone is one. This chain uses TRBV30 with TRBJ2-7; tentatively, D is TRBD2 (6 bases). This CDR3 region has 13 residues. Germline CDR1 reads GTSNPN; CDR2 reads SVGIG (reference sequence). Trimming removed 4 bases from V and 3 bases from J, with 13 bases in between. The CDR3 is CAWIGAGLYEQYF. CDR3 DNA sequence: TGTGCCTGGATCGGTGCGGGACTCTACGAGCAGTACTTC.

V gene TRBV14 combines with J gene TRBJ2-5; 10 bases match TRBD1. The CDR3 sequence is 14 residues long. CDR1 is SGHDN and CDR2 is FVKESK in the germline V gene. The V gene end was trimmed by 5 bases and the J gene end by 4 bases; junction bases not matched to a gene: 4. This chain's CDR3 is CASSETGGLETQYF. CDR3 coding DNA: TGTGCCAGCAGCGAGACAGGGGGCTTAGAGACCCAGTACTTC.

Written as DNA, the CDR3 is TGTGCCAGCAGCCAATGGGCGGGACAGGGGAATTCACCCCTCCACTTT. As protein: CASSQWAGQGNSPLHF. The chain combines TRBV3-1 (or the pseudogene TRBV3-2) with TRBJ1-6; TRBD1 aligns across 10 bases. The trim removed 2 bases at V and 7 bases at J, leaving 5 bases unmatched. The CDR3 runs to 16 residues. Germline V gives CDR1 LGHDT, CDR2 YNNKEL (reference sequence).

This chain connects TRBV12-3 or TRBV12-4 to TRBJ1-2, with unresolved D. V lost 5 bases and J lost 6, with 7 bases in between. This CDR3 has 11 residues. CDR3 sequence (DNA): TGTGCCAGCAGTCCGGTGGATGGCTACACCTTC. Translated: CASSPVDGYTF.

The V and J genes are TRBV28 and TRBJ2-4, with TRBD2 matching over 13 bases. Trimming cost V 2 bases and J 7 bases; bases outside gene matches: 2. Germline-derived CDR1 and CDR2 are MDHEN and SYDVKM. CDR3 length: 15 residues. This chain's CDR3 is CASSLGGLAGNIQYF. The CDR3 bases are TGTGCCAGCAGTTTAGGGGGACTAGCGGGGAACATTCAGTACTTC.

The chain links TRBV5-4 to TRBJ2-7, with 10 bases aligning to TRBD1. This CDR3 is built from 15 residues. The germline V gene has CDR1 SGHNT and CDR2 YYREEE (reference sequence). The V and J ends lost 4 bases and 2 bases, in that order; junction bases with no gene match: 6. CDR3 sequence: CASSRDGQGAYEQYF. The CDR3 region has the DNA TGTGCCAGCAGCCGTGATGGACAGGGGGCCTACGAGCAGTACTTC. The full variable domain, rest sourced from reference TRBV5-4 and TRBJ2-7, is ETGVTQSPTHLIKTRGQQVTLRCSSQSGHNTVSWYQQALGQGPQFIFQYYREEENGRGNFPPRFSGLQFPNYSSELNVNALELDDSALYLCASSRDGQGAYEQYFGPGTRLTVT.

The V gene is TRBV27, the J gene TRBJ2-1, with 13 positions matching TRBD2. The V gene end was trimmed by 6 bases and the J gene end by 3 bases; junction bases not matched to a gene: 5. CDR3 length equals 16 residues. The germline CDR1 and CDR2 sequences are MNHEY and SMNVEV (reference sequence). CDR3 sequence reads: CASSPGTSGIYNEQFF. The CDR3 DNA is TGTGCCAGCAGCCCCGGGACTAGCGGGATCTACAATGAGCAGTTCTTC.

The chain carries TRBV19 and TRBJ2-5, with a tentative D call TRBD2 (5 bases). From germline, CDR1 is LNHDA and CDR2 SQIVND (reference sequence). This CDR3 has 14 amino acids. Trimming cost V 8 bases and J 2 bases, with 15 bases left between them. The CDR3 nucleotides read TGTGCCAGTTCTAGTGTCGGGGTTCAAGAGACCCAGTACTTC. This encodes CASSSVGVQETQYF.

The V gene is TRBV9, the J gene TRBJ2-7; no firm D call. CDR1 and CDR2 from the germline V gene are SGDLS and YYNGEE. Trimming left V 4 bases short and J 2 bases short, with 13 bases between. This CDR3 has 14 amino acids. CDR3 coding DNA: TGTGCCAGCAGCACCGCCCCCTCAGCCTACGAGCAGTACTTC. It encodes CASSTAPSAYEQYF.

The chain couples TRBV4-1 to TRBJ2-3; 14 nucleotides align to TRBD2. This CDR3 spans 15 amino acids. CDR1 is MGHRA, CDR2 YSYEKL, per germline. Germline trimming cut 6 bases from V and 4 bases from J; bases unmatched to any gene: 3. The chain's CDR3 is CASRGTSGSPDTQYF. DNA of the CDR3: TGCGCCAGCAGAGGGACTAGCGGGAGTCCAGATACGCAGTATTTT.

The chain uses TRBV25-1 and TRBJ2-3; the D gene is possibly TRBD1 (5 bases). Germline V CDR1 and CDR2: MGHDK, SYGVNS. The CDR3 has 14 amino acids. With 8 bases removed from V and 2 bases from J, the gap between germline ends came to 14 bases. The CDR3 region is CASSGNEDTDTQYF. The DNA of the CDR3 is TGTGCCAGCTCAGGGAACGAGGACACAGATACGCAGTATTTT.

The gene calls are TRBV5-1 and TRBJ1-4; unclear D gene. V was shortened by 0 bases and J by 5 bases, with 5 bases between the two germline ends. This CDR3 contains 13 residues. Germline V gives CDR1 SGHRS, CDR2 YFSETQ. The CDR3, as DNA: TGCGCCAGCAGCTTGGAGCTAAATGAAAAACTGTTTTTT. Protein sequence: CASSLELNEKLFF.

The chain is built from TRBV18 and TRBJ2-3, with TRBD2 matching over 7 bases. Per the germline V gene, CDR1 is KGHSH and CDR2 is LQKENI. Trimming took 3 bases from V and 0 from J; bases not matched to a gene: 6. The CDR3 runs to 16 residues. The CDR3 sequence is CASSPQTSSSTDTQYF. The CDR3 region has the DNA TGTGCCAGCTCACCCCAGACTAGCTCTAGCACAGATACGCAGTATTTT.

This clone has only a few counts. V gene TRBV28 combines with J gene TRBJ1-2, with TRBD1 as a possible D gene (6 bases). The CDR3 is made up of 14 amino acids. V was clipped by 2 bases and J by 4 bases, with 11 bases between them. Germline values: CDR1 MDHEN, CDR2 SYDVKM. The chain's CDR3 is CASSLGDTRYGYTF. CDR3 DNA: TGTGCCAGCAGTTTAGGGGACACCCGCTATGGCTACACCTTC.

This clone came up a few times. The CDR3 loop is CASSWEVAPYGYTF. The DNA of the CDR3 is TGTGCCAGCAGTTGGGAGGTGGCCCCTTATGGCTACACCTTC. This chain uses TRBV28 with TRBJ1-2; D remains unclear. CDR3 length: 14 residues. Germline V gene sequence: CDR1 MDHEN, CDR2 SYDVKM. Trimming pared 4 bases from V and 5 bases from J, leaving 14 bases between.

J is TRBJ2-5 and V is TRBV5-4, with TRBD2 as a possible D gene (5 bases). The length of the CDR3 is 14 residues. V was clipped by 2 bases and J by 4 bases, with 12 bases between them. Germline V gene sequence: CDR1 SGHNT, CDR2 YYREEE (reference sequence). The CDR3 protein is CASSLAGVSETQYF. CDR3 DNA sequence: TGTGCCAGCAGCTTAGCCGGGGTTTCAGAGACCCAGTACTTC. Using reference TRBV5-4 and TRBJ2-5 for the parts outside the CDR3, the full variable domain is ETGVTQSPTHLIKTRGQQVTLRCSSQSGHNTVSWYQQALGQGPQFIFQYYREEENGRGNFPPRFSGLQFPNYSSELNVNALELDDSALYLCASSLAGVSETQYFGPGTRLLVL.

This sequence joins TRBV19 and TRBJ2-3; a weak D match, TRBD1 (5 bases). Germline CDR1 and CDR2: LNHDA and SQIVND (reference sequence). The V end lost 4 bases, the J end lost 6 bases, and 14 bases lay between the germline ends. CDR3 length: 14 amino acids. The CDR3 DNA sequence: TGTGCCAGTAGTACGTGGGGCACGATGGATACGCAGTATTTT. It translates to CASSTWGTMDTQYF.

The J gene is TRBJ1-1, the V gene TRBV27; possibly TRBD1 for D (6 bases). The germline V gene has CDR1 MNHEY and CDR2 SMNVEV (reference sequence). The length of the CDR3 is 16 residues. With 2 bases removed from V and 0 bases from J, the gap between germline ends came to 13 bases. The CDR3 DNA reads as TGTGCCAGCAGTTTAAACAGGGTGGGAATGAACACTGAAGCTTTCTTT. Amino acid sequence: CASSLNRVGMNTEAFF.

The CDR3: CATSRDISGDEKLFF. The DNA for the CDR3 is TGTGCCACCAGCAGAGATATCTCAGGGGATGAAAAACTGTTTTTT. This chain links TRBV15 with TRBJ1-4; weak D call: TRBD1 (6 bases). Germline V gene data show CDR1 as LNHNV and CDR2 as YYDKDF (reference sequence). V was trimmed by 0 bases and J by 6 bases, leaving 11 bases between them. The CDR3 loop spans 15 amino acids.

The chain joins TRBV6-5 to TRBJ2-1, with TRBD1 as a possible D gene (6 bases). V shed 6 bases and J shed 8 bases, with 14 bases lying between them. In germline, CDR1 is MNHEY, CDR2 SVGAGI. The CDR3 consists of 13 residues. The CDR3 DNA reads TGTGCCAGCAGAATAAACAGGGATGATGAGCAGTTCTTC. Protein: CASRINRDDEQFF.

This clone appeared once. The CDR3, as DNA: TGTGCCAGCAGCTTGGGTGCCGGGGAGACCCAGTACTTC. Residues: CASSLGAGETQYF. The chain couples TRBV5-5 to TRBJ2-5; D is ambiguous. Germline V gene sequence: CDR1 SGHKS, CDR2 YYEKEE (reference sequence). V was pared by 0 bases and J by 5 bases, with 8 bases between. The CDR3 spans 13 residues.

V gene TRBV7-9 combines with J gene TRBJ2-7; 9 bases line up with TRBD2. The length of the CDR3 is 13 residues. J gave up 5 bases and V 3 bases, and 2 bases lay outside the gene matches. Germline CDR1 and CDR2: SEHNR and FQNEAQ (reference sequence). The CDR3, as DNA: TGTGCCAGCAGCTTCGCGGGGGGGCACGAGCAGTACTTC. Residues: CASSFAGGHEQYF.

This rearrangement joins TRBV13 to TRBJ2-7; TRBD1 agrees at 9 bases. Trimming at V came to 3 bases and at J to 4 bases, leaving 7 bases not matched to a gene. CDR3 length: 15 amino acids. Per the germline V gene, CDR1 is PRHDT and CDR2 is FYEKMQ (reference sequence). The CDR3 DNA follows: TGTGCCAGCAGCTTCCCTCCGGGACAGGGTTACGAGCAGTACTTC. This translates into CASSFPPGQGYEQYF.